This T cell receptor beta chain derives from a study of human T cells and chemical hapten exposure listed by TCRdb under 2021. With regard to the full study: For sensitization, 2% DPC in acetone was applied to a roughly 2 cm by roughly 2 cm area of upper inner arm skin. Patients additionally received weekly therapeutic DPC doses to the scalp throughout the approximately 24-week study period. Patch testing was performed on the upper back with Finn chambers containing 0.01% DPC, and the patch tests were scored after 6 days according to International Contact Dermatitis Research Group standards. Most of the patients in the cohort were female, and the cohort covered alopecia areata with under or over 50% scalp involvement, alopecia totalis and alopecia universalis. Libraries were pooled for sequencing, and variation in per-sample TCR yields was attributed mainly to small differences in library volumes within the pool. The study tracked peripheral blood TCR repertoire changes in vivo during primary and secondary sensitization to the hapten diphenylcyclopropenone (DPC) in alopecia patients. Patient blood was sampled pre-sensitization (week 0) and at 2, 6 and about 24 weeks after DPC sensitization. Blood for TCR sequencing was provided by twenty-nine alopecia patients at one to four time points (pre-sensitization, 2, 6 and 24 weeks). Results and caveats for the whole study, not just this receptor: Patch test score correlated positively with the number of PT1 expanded TCRs, reaching significance at thresholds 8, 16 and 32 but not at 4. Repeated subsampling changed both the strength of the expansion versus patch-test correlation and the threshold at which that correlation became significant. Because all patients had alopecia, a presumed autoimmune disease, the immune response of the patients might differ from that of healthy individuals. Expanded TCRs formed significantly more large CDR3 similarity clusters than pre-sensitization or healthy control sets, consistent with antigen-driven responses. DPC sensitization did not change the number of TCRs with a frequency above 1 in 1000, and there was no evidence of changes in global repertoire structure.

Details on this clonotype: It has no known antigen specificity. No much larger clone exists at a distance of one base, and base qualities are not known.

According to the germline V gene, CDR1 reads MNHEY and CDR2 reads SVGAGI. V was cut back by 0 bases and J by 7 bases, leaving a gap of 7 bases between them. The CDR3 goes from the cysteine to the phenylalanine over 14 residues. The sequence is cut down to CDR3 DNA, 42 bases in frame from base 1. The method behind the library was RACE. Sequencing relied on a NextSeq 500. Library preparation attached unique molecular identifiers to individual cDNA molecules for quantitative, reproducible TCR counting. Each blood RNA sample was used to sequence both TCR alpha and TCR beta chains. The paper's processing steps were these. A median of roughly 100,000 TCRs per sample was observed, with a range of about 23,224 to 690,600. The Decombinator software suite was used to annotate V, J and CDR3 in the TCR reads. For PS versus PT1 abundance plots, all samples were subsampled to the same number of TCRs (28,000). Expanded TCRs were defined as absent before sensitization and observed at least eight times at the 2-week time point. TCRdb trimmed the raw reads at Q25, called clones with MiXCR and kept productive beta chains. Rows with one shared CDR3 protein collapse into an entry with the most common genes and DNA. The V and J calls and clone size come from TCRdb's table, not from the authors' own analysis. In this sample the table shows 300,000 to 350,000 distinct CDR3 sequences, around 7% of which occur a single time. Roughly 8% of the sample goes to the ten largest clones.

What the time point label conveys for this sample: patch test 1, 2 weeks after DPC sensitization. In light of the paper, this sample's treatment or condition label describes: therapeutic diphenylcyclopropenone sensitization with weekly scalp DPC. At each patch-test visit, blood was drawn before the patch test was applied. To be eligible, patients had to be aged 18 to 70, diagnosed with alopecia and judged suitable for DPC therapy, while pregnant patients were excluded. Total RNA was extracted from unfractionated whole blood collected in Tempus Blood RNA tubes. The input for sequencing was whole blood, taken in connection with sensitization to the hapten diphenylcyclopropenone (DPC). The sequence was collected from a woman younger than 30 with alopecia areata. Some clones in this sample may be carry-over from other donors' samples. This chain joins TRBV6-5 to TRBJ1-6; TRBD1 could be the D gene, as 5 bases match. In nucleotides, the sequence is TGTGCCAGCAGTTACTCGCACAGGAATTCACCCCTCCACTTT. It translates as CASSYSHRNSPLHF.